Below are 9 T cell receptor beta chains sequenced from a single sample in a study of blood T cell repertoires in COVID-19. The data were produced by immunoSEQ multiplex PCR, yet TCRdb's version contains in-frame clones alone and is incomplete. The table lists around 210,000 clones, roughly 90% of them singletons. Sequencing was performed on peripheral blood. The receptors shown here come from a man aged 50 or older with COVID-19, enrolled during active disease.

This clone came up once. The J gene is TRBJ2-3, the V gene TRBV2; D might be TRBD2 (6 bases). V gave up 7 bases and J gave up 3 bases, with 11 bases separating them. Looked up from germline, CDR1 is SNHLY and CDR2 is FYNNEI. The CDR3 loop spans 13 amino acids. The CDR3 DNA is TGTGCCAGCATCCGGGAGTTTACAGATACGCAGTATTTT. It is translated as CASIREFTDTQYF.

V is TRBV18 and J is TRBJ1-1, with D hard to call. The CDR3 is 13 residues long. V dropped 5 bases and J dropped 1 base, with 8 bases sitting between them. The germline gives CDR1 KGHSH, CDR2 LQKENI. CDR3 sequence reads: CASSLQQNTEAFF. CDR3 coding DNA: TGTGCCAGCTCATTACAGCAGAACACTGAAGCTTTCTTT. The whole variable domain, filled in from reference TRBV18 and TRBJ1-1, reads NAGVMQNPRHLVRRRGQEARLRCSPMKGHSHVYWYRQLPEEGLKFMVYLQKENIIDESGMPKERFSAEFPKEGPSILRIQQVVRGDSAAYFCASSLQQNTEAFFGQGTRLTVV.

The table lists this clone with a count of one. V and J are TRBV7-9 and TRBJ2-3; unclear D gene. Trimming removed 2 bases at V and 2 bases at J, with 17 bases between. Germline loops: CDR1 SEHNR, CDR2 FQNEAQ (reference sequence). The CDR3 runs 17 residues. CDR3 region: CASSLTGQSLSTDTQYF. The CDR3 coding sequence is TGTGCCAGCAGCTTAACGGGTCAGAGCCTTTCCACAGATACGCAGTATTTT.

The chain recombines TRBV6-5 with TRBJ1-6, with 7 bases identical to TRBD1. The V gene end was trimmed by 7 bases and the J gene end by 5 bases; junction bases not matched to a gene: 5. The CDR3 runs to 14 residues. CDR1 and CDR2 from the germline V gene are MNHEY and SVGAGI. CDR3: CASTPGQNNSPLHF. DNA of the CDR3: TGTGCCAGCACTCCGGGACAGAATAATTCACCCCTCCACTTT.

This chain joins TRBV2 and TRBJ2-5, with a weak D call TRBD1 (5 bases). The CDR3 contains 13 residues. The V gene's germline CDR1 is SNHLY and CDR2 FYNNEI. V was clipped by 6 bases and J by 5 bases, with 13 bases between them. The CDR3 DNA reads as TGTGCCAGCAGGCCCCAGGGTGTGGAGACCCAGTACTTC. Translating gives CASRPQGVETQYF.

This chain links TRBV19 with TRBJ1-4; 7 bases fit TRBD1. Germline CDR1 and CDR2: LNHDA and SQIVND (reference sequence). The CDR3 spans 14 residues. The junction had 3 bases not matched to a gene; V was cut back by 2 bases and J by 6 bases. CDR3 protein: CASSITGVDEKLFF. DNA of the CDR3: TGTGCCAGTAGTATAACAGGGGTCGATGAAAAACTGTTTTTT. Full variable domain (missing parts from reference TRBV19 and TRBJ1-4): DGGITQSPKYLFRKEGQNVTLSCEQNLNHDAMYWYRQDPGQGLRLIYYSQIVNDFQKGDIAEGYSVSREKKESFPLTVTSAQKNPTAFYLCASSITGVDEKLFFGSGTQLSVL.

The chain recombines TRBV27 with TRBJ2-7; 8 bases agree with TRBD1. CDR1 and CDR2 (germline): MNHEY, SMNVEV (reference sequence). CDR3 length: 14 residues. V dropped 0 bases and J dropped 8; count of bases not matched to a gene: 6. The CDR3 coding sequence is TGTGCCAGCAGTTTATCGGACAGGGAAGGCCAGCAGTACTTC. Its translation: CASSLSDREGQQYF.

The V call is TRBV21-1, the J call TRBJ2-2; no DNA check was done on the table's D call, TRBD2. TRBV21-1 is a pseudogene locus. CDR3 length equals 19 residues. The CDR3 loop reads CASNHFQNSSGGDTGELFF. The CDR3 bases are TGTGCCAGCAATCATTTCCAAAATAGTAGCGGGGGGGACACCGGGGAGCTGTTTTTT.

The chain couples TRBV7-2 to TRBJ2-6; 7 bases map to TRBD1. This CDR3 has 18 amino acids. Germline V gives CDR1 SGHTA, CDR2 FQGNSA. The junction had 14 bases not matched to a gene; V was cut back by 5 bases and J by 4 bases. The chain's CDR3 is CASSRRQGDSTGANVLTF. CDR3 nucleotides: TGTGCCAGCAGCCGGCGACAGGGCGATTCGACCGGGGCCAACGTCCTGACTTTC.